This T cell receptor (beta chain) was retrieved from a study of T cell responses to AZD1222 COVID-19 vaccine. V was cut by 4 bases and J by 1 base, with 13 bases left in between. Germline V gene lookup returns CDR1 MNHEY and CDR2 SVGAGI. CDR3 length equals 15 residues. Assay: immunoSEQ multiplex PCR; the TCRdb copy retains only in-frame clones and omits some. Seen here are 90,000 to 150,000 clones, around 89% observed once, and the top ten hold 6% to 8.5%. Comments on this clone: Its target is unknown.

Whole-study findings and limits: Recipients of two AZD1222 doses showed rising Spike-specific TCR breadth and depth.

This clonotype was sampled from an adult who received the AZD1222 COVID-19 vaccine. The sequencing used peripheral blood, collected 28 days after the second AZD1222 dose. The V call is TRBV6-5, the J call TRBJ1-1, with a weak D call TRBD1 (6 bases). CDR3 sequence (DNA): TGTGCCAGCAGTTCTATAACAGGGCGGAACACTGAAGCTTTCTTT. It specifies CASSSITGRNTEAFF.